What follows is one T cell receptor beta chain and its context. These data originate in a study of blood T cell repertoires in COVID-19. Study background: PBMCs, B-cell-depleted T cells, or T cells were the source of the cDNA or gDNA that made up the material.

Profiling relied on immunoSEQ multiplex PCR, and the TCRdb table lists in-frame clones only, not all of them. The data hold 200,000 to 250,000 clones, with roughly 81% observed a single time. The CDR3 has 11 residues. V was pared by 7 bases and J by 8 bases, with 11 bases between. This chain uses TRBV12-3 or TRBV12-4 with TRBJ1-2, with D tentatively TRBD1 (5 bases). The specimen was peripheral blood. This TCR was recovered from a middle-aged man with acute or convalescent COVID-19. CDR3 nucleotide sequence: TGTGCCAGCACCTCGGGGGAGGGCTACACCTTC. Amino acids: CASTSGEGYTF.